The 27 T cell receptor beta chains below were found in one sample sequenced in a study of cytomegalovirus exposure and HLA in healthy donors. Both 60 Vbeta primers and 13 Jbeta primers went into the PCR. The method was immunoSEQ multiplex PCR; TCRdb's version includes in-frame clones alone and lacks a portion of them. The data show hundreds of thousands of clones, around four fifths seen once. Sequenced input: PBMCs. Receptors originate from a male donor in good health and CMV-seronegative.

The chain uses TRBV7-8 and TRBJ1-1; the D gene is possibly TRBD1 (5 bases). The length of the CDR3 is 14 residues. V dropped 1 base and J dropped 3 bases, with 9 bases sitting between them. The germline V gene encodes CDR1 SGHVS and CDR2 FQNEAQ. CDR3 residues: CASSLGGRDTEAFF. As DNA, the CDR3 is TGTGCCAGCAGCTTAGGGGGCCGGGACACTGAAGCTTTCTTT.

The V and J genes are TRBV25-1 and TRBJ2-7; D is possibly TRBD2 (6 bases). The V gene's germline CDR1 is MGHDK and CDR2 SYGVNS. CDR3 size: 12 residues. V was shortened by 10 bases and J by 0 bases, with 10 bases between the two germline ends. CDR3 DNA: TGTGCCACGGGGGAGAGCTCCTACGAGCAGTACTTC. Translation: CATGESSYEQYF.

The chain carries TRBV5-1 and TRBJ2-5; 14 bases agree with TRBD2. Losses at the gene ends were 4 bases for V and 6 bases for J; bases not matched to a gene: 11. Germline CDR1 and CDR2: SGHRS and YFSETQ. The length of the CDR3 is 17 residues. The CDR3 spells CASSPAGTSGSRKTQYF. In nucleotides, the CDR3 is TGCGCCAGCAGCCCGGCCGGGACTAGCGGGAGCAGGAAGACCCAGTACTTC.

This chain uses TRBV23-1 with TRBJ2-1; 14 nucleotides line up with TRBD2. TRBV23-1 is labeled an ORF, and its function is uncertain. The V segment lost 9 bases and the J segment 7 bases; nucleotides outside the gene matches: 26. CDR3 length: 21 amino acids. CDR3 amino acids: CASFSPSPGLAGAGRQNEQFF. In DNA, the CDR3 is TGCGCCAGTTTTTCGCCTTCCCCGGGACTAGCGGGAGCGGGTCGGCAGAATGAGCAGTTCTTC.

The chain uses TRBV7-8 and TRBJ2-5; no definite D call. Germline-derived CDR1 and CDR2 are SGHVS and FQNEAQ. Trimming stripped 1 base from V and 0 bases from J, with 9 bases between. The CDR3 contains 15 residues. Here the CDR3 DNA reads TGTGCCAGCAGCTTAGATTTGAGGTACCAAGAGACCCAGTACTTC. As protein: CASSLDLRYQETQYF.

The chain has TRBV7-3 and TRBJ2-3; TRBD2 aligns across 7 bases. The CDR3 extends over 15 amino acids. V shed 5 bases, J shed 3 bases, and the junction held 8 bases outside the gene matches. Looked up from germline, CDR1 is SGHTA and CDR2 is FQGTGA. The CDR3 nucleotides are TGTGCCAGCAGCCCCCTGCTAGCGGCAACAGATACGCAGTATTTT. Protein product: CASSPLLAATDTQYF.

The sample holds a few counts of this clone. The chain uses TRBV7-6 and TRBJ2-1; D gene uncertain. Germline V gene lookup returns CDR1 SGHVS and CDR2 FNYEAQ. This CDR3 has 16 residues. The V end lost 1 base, the J end lost 7 bases, and 17 bases lay between the germline ends. CDR3 sequence: CASSLDLAWPRNEQFF. CDR3 bases: TGTGCCAGCAGCTTAGATTTAGCCTGGCCTCGGAATGAGCAGTTCTTC.

Details on this clone: One end of the junction fails to match germline, which may point to a read error. The CDR3 DNA reads TGCGCCAGCAGCCCGCTACAGGGGGCGCGGGATGAAGAACTGTTTTTT. It translates to CASSPLQGARDEELFF. The chain combines TRBV5-1 with TRBJ1-4, with 9 bases that match TRBD1. This CDR3 is 16 amino acids long. The germline V gene has CDR1 SGHRS and CDR2 YFSETQ.

The CDR3 DNA reads as TGTGCCAACACCCAGGACAGTGCTAGCACAGATACGCAGTATTTT. Its protein product is CANTQDSASTDTQYF. The V gene is TRBV2, the J gene TRBJ2-3; weak D call: TRBD1 (6 bases). V was shortened by 10 bases and J by 0 bases, with 17 bases between the two germline ends. The CDR3 length is 15 residues. The germline CDR1 and CDR2 sequences are SNHLY and FYNNEI.

The gene calls are TRBV7-8 and TRBJ2-3, with a tentative D call TRBD2 (5 bases). CDR1 and CDR2 from the germline V gene are SGHVS and FQNEAQ. The V end lost 6 bases, the J end lost 8 bases, and 12 bases lay between the germline ends. The CDR3 contains 12 residues. The CDR3 reads CASSASRGTQYF. In DNA, the CDR3 is TGTGCCAGCAGTGCATCACGGGGTACGCAGTATTTT.

The chain employs TRBV21-1 and TRBJ2-2; the table's D call TRBD1 went unverified against the DNA. TRBV21-1 is recorded as a pseudogene. The CDR3 runs to 16 residues. The CDR3 region has the DNA TGTGCCAGCACTCTCTACAGGGGCCCTTACACCGGGGAGCTGTTTTTT. This encodes CASTLYRGPYTGELFF.

V and J are TRBV28 and TRBJ1-5; D uncertain. This CDR3 spans 15 amino acids. V dropped 6 bases and J dropped 6 bases, with 18 bases sitting between them. Per the germline V gene, CDR1 is MDHEN and CDR2 is SYDVKM. The DNA for the CDR3 is TGTGCCAGCAGCCCCCCGCGGGGTTTGGGTCAGCCCCAGCATTTT. This encodes CASSPPRGLGQPQHF. Full variable domain (outside the CDR3, taken from reference TRBV28 and TRBJ1-5): DVKVTQSSRYLVKRTGEKVFLECVQDMDHENMFWYRQDPGLGLRLIYFSYDVKMKEKGDIPEGYSVSREKKERFSLILESASTNQTSMYLCASSPPRGLGQPQHFGDGTRLSIL.

J is TRBJ2-1 and V is TRBV28; 7 positions agree with TRBD2. The germline CDR1 and CDR2 sequences are MDHEN and SYDVKM. The V and J ends lost 9 bases and 6 bases, in that order; junction bases with no gene match: 11. This CDR3 spans 14 amino acids. DNA of the CDR3: TGTGCCAGTGGGCGGGGCGGGAGTCTCAATGAGCAGTTCTTC. Its translation: CASGRGGSLNEQFF.

A single count supports this clone. CDR3 bases: TGTGCCAGCAATCGCAGGGGGACAGATACGCAGTATTTT. It translates to CASNRRGTDTQYF. The rearrangement links TRBV6-6 to TRBJ2-3, with 7 positions matching TRBD1. Germline V gives CDR1 MNHNY, CDR2 SVGAGI (reference sequence). V shed 7 bases and J 3 bases; nucleotides not matched to a gene: 4. The length of the CDR3 is 13 residues.

As to this clone: The junction and the germline gene differ at one end; a read error may be behind it. The chain carries TRBV7-9 and TRBJ1-3; no clear D gene. Germline CDR1 and CDR2: SEHNR and FQNEAQ (reference sequence). The CDR3 has 15 amino acids. Here the CDR3 reads CSSSFIQLSGNTIYF. The CDR3 nucleotides read TGTTCCAGCAGCTTTATACAGCTTTCTGGAAACACCATATATTTT.

The chain uses TRBV27 and TRBJ2-7; perhaps TRBD1 as D (5 bases). Trimming took off 5 bases at V and 3 bases at J, with 17 bases between the two ends. In germline, CDR1 is MNHEY, CDR2 SMNVEV (reference sequence). The length of the CDR3 is 15 residues. The CDR3 DNA reads TGTGCCAGCAGTGACCCCCAGGGATACCACTACGAGCAGTACTTC. Amino acid sequence: CASSDPQGYHYEQYF.

This clone was detected only a few times. The chain links TRBV7-9 to TRBJ1-1, with a tentative D call TRBD1 (5 bases). Germline lookup yields CDR1 SEHNR and CDR2 FQNEAQ (reference sequence). This CDR3 region has 14 residues. Trimming stripped 1 base from V and 1 base from J, with 7 bases between. The CDR3 DNA is TGTGCCAGCAGCTTAGACGGGGGGAACACTGAAGCTTTCTTT. Residues: CASSLDGGNTEAFF.

The chain combines TRBV28 with TRBJ2-5; TRBD2 aligns across 14 bases. The J call may be incorrect, as the DNA end agrees better with TRBJ2-7. The germline V gene has CDR1 MDHEN and CDR2 SYDVKM. CDR3 length: 15 residues. CDR3 amino acids: CASSPGTSGSYEQYF. In DNA form, the CDR3 reads TGTGCCAGCAGCCCCGGGACTAGCGGGAGTTACGAGCAGTACTTC.

This chain joins TRBV19 and TRBJ1-1, with D perhaps matching TRBD1 (6 bases). Deletions cut 5 bases from V and 4 bases from J, with 11 bases between. This CDR3 is built from 13 residues. From germline, CDR1 is LNHDA and CDR2 SQIVND (reference sequence). CDR3 sequence (DNA): TGTGCCAGTAGTGTGTTCAGGGGCACTGAAGCTTTCTTT. Residues: CASSVFRGTEAFF.

The chain joins TRBV19 to TRBJ1-1; perhaps TRBD1 as D (5 bases). V was pared by 0 bases and J by 4 bases, with 9 bases between. Germline CDR1 reads LNHDA; CDR2 reads SQIVND (reference sequence). The CDR3 runs to 14 residues. CDR3: CASSIDGGATEAFF. CDR3 DNA: TGTGCCAGTAGTATAGATGGAGGGGCCACTGAAGCTTTCTTT.

This sequence joins TRBV15 and TRBJ2-7, with D unclear. CDR3 length: 16 residues. Trimming took off 0 bases at V and 4 bases at J, with 16 bases between the two ends. The germline CDR1 and CDR2 sequences are LNHNV and YYDKDF (reference sequence). CDR3 loop: CATSRDQRVLQYEQYF. For the CDR3, the DNA is TGTGCCACCAGCAGAGATCAACGGGTGTTGCAGTACGAGCAGTACTTC.

The chain combines TRBV15 with TRBJ2-7, with D possibly matching TRBD1 (5 bases). Per the germline V gene, CDR1 is LNHNV and CDR2 is YYDKDF (reference sequence). This CDR3 spans 13 amino acids. Trimming removed 3 bases at V and 3 bases at J, with 9 bases between. This CDR3 is CATSRTTDYEQYF. CDR3 nucleotides: TGTGCCACCAGCAGGACGACAGACTACGAGCAGTACTTC.

The CDR3 here is CASSPPGTGSNEQFF. The CDR3 region has the DNA TGTGCCAGCAGTCCACCCGGGACAGGCTCCAATGAGCAGTTCTTC. This chain links TRBV6-6 with TRBJ2-1, with 8 bases that match TRBD1. The CDR3 length is 15 residues. Trimming cost V 5 bases and J 6 bases; bases outside gene matches: 9. In germline, CDR1 is MNHNY, CDR2 SVGAGI (reference sequence).

The chain employs TRBV5-5 and TRBJ2-7; TRBD2 agrees at 10 bases. V was pared by 0 bases and J by 4 bases, with 4 bases of the junction left unmatched. The CDR3 consists of 15 residues. Germline V gene lookup returns CDR1 SGHKS and CDR2 YYEKEE (reference sequence). The CDR3 here is CASSLVAGGTYEQYF. The CDR3 DNA follows: TGTGCCAGCAGCTTGGTAGCGGGAGGTACTTACGAGCAGTACTTC.

The chain joins TRBV7-9 to TRBJ2-7; D perhaps matches TRBD1 (6 bases). With 5 bases removed from V and 3 bases from J, the gap between germline ends came to 17 bases. This CDR3 region has 15 residues. CDR1 and CDR2 (germline): SEHNR, FQNEAQ (reference sequence). In DNA, the CDR3 is TGTGCCAGCAGCCCAGCTTCGGGACAACTCTACGAGCAGTACTTC. Amino acids: CASSPASGQLYEQYF.

The chain combines TRBV19 with TRBJ2-1; 10 bases agree with TRBD1. The CDR3 is 17 residues long. V lost 4 bases, J lost 7 bases, and 13 bases stayed unmatched. In germline, CDR1 is LNHDA, CDR2 SQIVND (reference sequence). DNA for the CDR3: TGTGCCAGTAGTAAAGACTCCGGGACAGGGGTATTGAATGAGCAGTTCTTC. The encoded protein is CASSKDSGTGVLNEQFF.

This rearrangement joins TRBV6-5 to TRBJ2-7, with TRBD2 matching over 8 bases. Trimming cost V 5 bases and J 7 bases; bases outside gene matches: 10. Germline CDR1 MNHEY, CDR2 SVGAGI. CDR3 length: 14 residues. This CDR3 is CASSGVAGPEEQYF. In DNA, the CDR3 is TGTGCCAGCAGTGGCGTAGCGGGGCCGGAGGAGCAGTACTTC.